This T cell receptor beta chain was observed in a study of shared clonotypes between healthy human individuals. Study outcomes and limitations: Clonotypes shared by all four sorted-subset donors had higher generation probabilities than non-shared clonotypes. Incomplete sequencing of sorted subsets was indicated by rarefaction despite large depth.

Clones were read by immunoSEQ multiplex PCR, and TCRdb kept only the in-frame ones, dropping some. The sample lists 1.4 million to 1.5 million clones, around 97% occurring once. Turning to this clone: The antigen is not known.

The donor cohort consisted entirely of Caucasian adults residing in Nashville, Tennessee. Investigators divided CD4+ cells into CD45RA+ naive and CD45RA-negative memory subsets. Germline V gene sequence: CDR1 MNHNS, CDR2 SASEGT. The ends lost 8 bases at V and 1 base at J; junction bases unmatched: 9. CDR3 length: 15 amino acids. J is TRBJ2-7 and V is TRBV6-1; TRBD1 matches at 9 bases. The TCR sequence derives from a man aged 25 to 40 in good health. Input material: naive CD4+ T cells sorted from blood. Subset specified: CD45RA+ positively selected. The CDR3 region is CASRLTGGSSYEQYF. The CDR3 DNA reads as TGTGCCAGCCGATTAACAGGGGGCTCTTCCTACGAGCAGTACTTC.